This entry lists 19 T cell receptor beta chains sequenced from one sample in a study of PD-L1 blockade in urothelial cancer. Time point in this sample: pretreatment peripheral blood. The method was immunoSEQ multiplex PCR; TCRdb's version includes in-frame clones alone and lacks a portion of them. The repertoire consists of 75,000 to 95,000 clones, with over 80% occurring once and the leading ten covering less than 8.5%. The sample here was PBMCs, taken around atezolizumab (anti-PD-L1) treatment. These TCRs come from a man aged 35 to 55 with urothelial cancer.

The chain combines TRBV7-2 with TRBJ1-3; D not resolved. CDR3 size: 12 residues. Trimming stripped 2 bases from V and 8 bases from J, with 7 bases between. In germline, CDR1 is SGHTA, CDR2 FQGNSA. CDR3 amino acids: CASSLSGYTIYF. The CDR3 bases are TGTGCCAGCAGCTTATCGGGATACACCATATATTTT.

This chain uses TRBV18 with TRBJ2-5; 9 nucleotides align to TRBD1. Germline CDR1 KGHSH, CDR2 LQKENI. V shed 2 bases, J shed 5 bases, and the junction held 6 bases outside the gene matches. This CDR3 is built from 15 residues. CDR3 protein: CASSPGQGSWETQYF. The CDR3 coding sequence is TGTGCCAGCTCACCAGGACAGGGGAGTTGGGAGACCCAGTACTTC.

The chain uses TRBV6-5 and TRBJ2-3; 10 bases are shared with TRBD1. Unmatched junction bases numbered 4, after V lost 5 bases and J lost 2 bases. The CDR3 length is 15 residues. The germline V gene encodes CDR1 MNHEY and CDR2 SVGAGI. CDR3 loop: CASSADRGPTDTQYF. CDR3 bases: TGTGCCAGCAGTGCCGACAGGGGGCCCACAGATACGCAGTATTTT.

The CDR3: CASSRMGPTDTQYF. CDR3 nucleotides: TGTGCCAGCAGCCGAATGGGCCCCACAGATACGCAGTATTTT. The chain uses TRBV7-9 and TRBJ2-3; no firm D call. V was cut by 5 bases and J by 2 bases, with 11 bases left in between. The CDR3 is made up of 14 amino acids. Germline V gene lookup returns CDR1 SEHNR and CDR2 FQNEAQ (reference sequence).

The chain joins TRBV5-4 to TRBJ2-7, with D uncertain. The V gene's germline CDR1 is SGHNT and CDR2 YYREEE (reference sequence). CDR3 size: 17 residues. Trimming left V 0 bases short and J 8 bases short, with 24 bases between. CDR3 DNA: TGTGCCAGCAGCTTGGTTTACCCCGGGTCGATCTACGAGAAGCAGTACTTC. It specifies CASSLVYPGSIYEKQYF.

This chain connects TRBV28 to TRBJ2-7; 12 nucleotides match TRBD2. This CDR3 is built from 15 residues. In germline, CDR1 is MDHEN, CDR2 SYDVKM. J lost 2 bases, V lost 3 bases, and 2 bases had no gene match. As DNA, the CDR3 is TGTGCCAGCAGTTTTCTAGCGGGAGGGCCCTACGAGCAGTACTTC. Amino acids: CASSFLAGGPYEQYF. The whole variable domain, filled in from reference TRBV28 and TRBJ2-7, reads DVKVTQSSRYLVKRTGEKVFLECVQDMDHENMFWYRQDPGLGLRLIYFSYDVKMKEKGDIPEGYSVSREKKERFSLILESASTNQTSMYLCASSFLAGGPYEQYFGPGTRLTVT.

The sample holds one count of this clone. The V call is TRBV19, the J call TRBJ1-1, with 9 bases that match TRBD1. The germline V gene has CDR1 LNHDA and CDR2 SQIVND (reference sequence). V was clipped by 6 bases and J by 0 bases; unmatched bases: 5. CDR3 length: 15 residues. The CDR3 DNA is TGTGCCAGTAGGCACAGGGGGCTGGTGAACACTGAAGCTTTCTTT. Its protein product is CASRHRGLVNTEAFF.

The count of this clone is one. V is TRBV2 and J is TRBJ1-5; 9 nucleotides agree with TRBD1. The CDR3 consists of 15 residues. V trimming: 5 bases; J trimming: 1 base; junction bases outside the gene matches: 3. Looked up from germline, CDR1 is SNHLY and CDR2 is FYNNEI. CDR3 sequence reads: CASSRDRESNQPQHF. CDR3 nucleotides: TGTGCCAGCAGTCGGGACAGGGAAAGCAATCAGCCCCAGCATTTT.

The chain combines TRBV5-1 with TRBJ1-2; 9 positions agree with TRBD1. J gave up 6 bases and V 1 base, and 10 bases lay outside the gene matches. The CDR3 has 16 residues. Germline V CDR1 and CDR2: SGHRS, YFSETQ. The CDR3 protein is CASSLNQGQGFNGYTF. The CDR3 DNA is TGCGCCAGCAGCTTGAATCAGGGACAGGGATTTAATGGCTACACCTTC.

The chain carries TRBV7-9 and TRBJ2-1; the match to TRBD2 covers 9 bases. The CDR3 is made up of 16 amino acids. V was pared by 0 bases and J by 6 bases, with 6 bases of the junction left unmatched. The germline V gene encodes CDR1 SEHNR and CDR2 FQNEAQ (reference sequence). In DNA, the CDR3 is TGTGCCAGCAGCTTAGCTAGCGGGAGTTATTTCAATGAGCAGTTCTTC. Translated: CASSLASGSYFNEQFF.

The chain is built from TRBV4-3 and TRBJ2-1; D uncertain. CDR3 length: 16 amino acids. V shed 0 bases and J shed 2 bases, with 11 bases lying between them. Germline assignment: CDR1 LGHNA and CDR2 YSLEER. The CDR3 is CASSQELAETYNEQFF. CDR3 DNA: TGCGCCAGCAGCCAAGAGTTGGCGGAGACCTACAATGAGCAGTTCTTC.

The chain couples TRBV9 to TRBJ2-3, with 14 nucleotides matching TRBD2. This CDR3 is built from 16 residues. The ends lost 3 bases at V and 8 bases at J; junction bases unmatched: 8. CDR1 and CDR2 from the germline V gene are SGDLS and YYNGEE. CDR3 amino acids: CASSAEGLAGVSTQYF. As DNA, the CDR3 is TGTGCCAGCAGCGCAGAGGGACTAGCGGGAGTTTCTACGCAGTATTTT.

V and J are TRBV19 and TRBJ2-5; 8 nucleotides align to TRBD2. CDR1 and CDR2 from the germline V gene are LNHDA and SQIVND (reference sequence). V was pared by 5 bases and J by 5 bases, with 4 bases of the junction left unmatched. The CDR3 is 13 amino acids. Here the CDR3 reads CASSPTGGETQYF. The CDR3 coding sequence is TGTGCCAGTAGTCCCACGGGAGGGGAGACCCAGTACTTC.

The chain carries TRBV6-5 and TRBJ2-1, with 12 positions matching TRBD2. J gave up 9 bases and V 6 bases, and 9 bases lay outside the gene matches. CDR1 and CDR2 (germline): MNHEY, SVGAGI. The CDR3 covers 15 residues. This chain's CDR3 is CASSLTSGRSGEQFF. The CDR3 nucleotides are TGTGCCAGCAGCCTAACTAGCGGGAGGAGTGGTGAGCAGTTCTTC.

This chain links TRBV5-6 with TRBJ1-5, with D hard to call. The CDR3 runs 12 residues. Germline V gives CDR1 SGHDT, CDR2 YYEEEE. V gave up 0 bases and J gave up 10 bases, with 8 bases separating them. The CDR3 loop is CASSLAPGPQHF. The CDR3 DNA is TGTGCCAGCAGCTTGGCGCCGGGACCCCAGCATTTT.

The chain joins TRBV20-1 to TRBJ2-7; weak D call: TRBD2 (5 bases). This CDR3 region has 11 residues. Germline CDR1 is DFQATT and CDR2 is SNEGSKA (reference sequence). Trimming shortened V by 6 bases and J by 5 bases, and 11 bases separated the two germline ends. For the CDR3, the DNA is TGCAGTGCCCCACTAGTGGACGAGCAGTACTTC. It encodes CSAPLVDEQYF.

This chain joins TRBV14 and TRBJ2-7; D is uncertain. Trimming cost V 4 bases and J 1 base, with 11 bases left between them. The CDR3 runs to 14 residues. Germline CDR1 is SGHDN and CDR2 is FVKESK. The CDR3 loop is CASSLSSLSYEQYF. For the CDR3, the DNA is TGTGCCAGCAGCCTTAGTTCCCTTTCCTACGAGCAGTACTTC.

The V call is TRBV7-2, the J call TRBJ2-2; 7 bases are a match to TRBD2. The CDR3 loop spans 13 amino acids. Germline trimming cut 5 bases from V and 7 bases from J; bases unmatched to any gene: 4. From germline, CDR1 is SGHTA and CDR2 FQGNSA. The CDR3 DNA reads TGTGCCAGCAGCCTCCTAGCGGTCGGGGAGCTGTTTTTT. As protein: CASSLLAVGELFF.

The chain links TRBV9 to TRBJ2-7, with D unresolved. The germline CDR1 and CDR2 sequences are SGDLS and YYNGEE. The CDR3 contains 14 residues. The V gene lost 0 bases and the J gene lost 2 bases, with 9 bases spanning the gap. Written as DNA, the CDR3 is TGTGCCAGCAGCGTAGGTCTAGAACCCTACGAGCAGTACTTC. Residues: CASSVGLEPYEQYF.